This TCR beta chain was identified in a study of T cell repertoires in cytomegalovirus infection. A remark on this clonotype: Its target is not known.

The CDR3 totals 17 residues. Germline lookup yields CDR1 SGHAT and CDR2 FQNNGV. Unmatched junction bases numbered 11, after V lost 0 bases and J lost 4 bases. Findings of the study overall: Summed frequency of shared TCR beta families picked out CMV carriers who also had the relevant HLA.

TCRdb redid the calling of the reads with MiXCR, one entry per CDR3 protein. The table includes tens of thousands of distinct CDR3 sequences, roughly 20% detected once. The J gene is TRBJ2-7, the V gene TRBV11-2, with 8 bases fitting TRBD2. The TCR originated in a human donor in good health (CMV status not recorded). Some clones in this sample may be carry-over from other donors' samples. The sequencing here drew on CD8+ T cells from cultured PBMCs, taken from culture after CMV antigen stimulation. The CDR3 loop is CASSLDSTGLEDYEQYF. CDR3 nucleotide sequence: TGTGCCAGCAGCTTAGATAGTACGGGACTAGAGGATTACGAGCAGTACTTC.